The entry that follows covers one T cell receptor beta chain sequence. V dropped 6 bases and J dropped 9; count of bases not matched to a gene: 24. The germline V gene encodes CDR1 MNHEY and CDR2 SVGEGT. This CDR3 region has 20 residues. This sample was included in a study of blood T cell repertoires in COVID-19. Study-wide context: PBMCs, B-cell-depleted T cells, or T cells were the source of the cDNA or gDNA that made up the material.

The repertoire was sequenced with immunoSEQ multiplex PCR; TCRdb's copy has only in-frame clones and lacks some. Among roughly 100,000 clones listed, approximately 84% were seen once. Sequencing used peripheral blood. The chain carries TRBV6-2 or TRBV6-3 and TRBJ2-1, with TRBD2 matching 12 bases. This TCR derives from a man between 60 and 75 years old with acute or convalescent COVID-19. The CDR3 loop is CASSYISPGTSGRPGGEQFF. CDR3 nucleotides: TGTGCCAGCAGCTATATTTCTCCCGGGACTAGCGGGCGGCCGGGGGGTGAGCAGTTCTTC.